This TCR beta chain was documented in a study of regulatory T cells in long-lasting Graves disease. Points from the study as a whole: The small sample size may have reduced accuracy.

Arm-PCR of CDR3 regions and iRepertoire HTBI primers were the basis on which TCR beta libraries were built. Each CDR3 protein is one row after TCRdb ran MiXCR on the multiplex PCR reads. Of approximately 400,000 distinct CDR3 sequences listed, approximately 15% are singletons. The ends lost 5 bases at V and 0 bases at J; junction bases unmatched: 12. The CDR3 totals 18 residues. The germline V gene encodes CDR1 MNHEY and CDR2 SVGEGT. This sample's time point: newly diagnosed GD, antithyroid drugs for less than 3 months. From PBMCs, RNA was extracted and then used to make the TCR library. A remark on this clonotype: Antigen: not known. It may be a read error: a sequence one base away is much more abundant.

The data were also submitted as part of a second study, on T cells in Graves' hyperthyroidism and ophthalmopathy. Per that study: Ophthalmopathy could be told apart from stable hyperthyroidism with a 13 V-J model.

The specimen comprised peripheral blood mononuclear cells (PBMCs), sampled at new diagnosis, from a patient treated with antithyroid drugs. V usage is TRBV6-2 or TRBV6-3 and J usage is TRBJ2-1, with 8 bases that match TRBD2. The TCR comes from a woman in her twenties or thirties with Graves disease. The CDR3 protein is CASSIAGLVGSSYNEQFF. CDR3 DNA sequence: TGTGCCAGCAGTATTGCGGGACTAGTGGGGAGCTCCTACAATGAGCAGTTCTTC.